The rows below give T cell receptor beta chains drawn from one sample of a study of T-cell reconstitution after alpha-beta-depleted transplantation in children. One entry per CDR3 protein, called by TCRdb with MiXCR from the PCR reads. The table shows about 980,000 distinct CDR3 sequences, with 25% to 35% occurring only once. The sample in question was PBMCs, mostly from graft donor cells, obtained 360 days after TCRalphabeta/CD19-depleted stem cell transplant. All receptors come from a boy younger than two who had a stem cell transplant for SCID, so the T cells may come from the graft donor. Each CDR3 is given with its conserved first and last residue. D genes are given only for firm matches. The size entry is marked missing in some rows and otherwise reads once, few, many or a size class.

>TRBJ1-5|-|TRBV7-9|-
TGTGCCAGCACCATATACAATCAGCCCCAGCATTTT
CASTIYNQPQHF
>TRBJ2-7|-|TRBV29-1|-
TGCAGCGTTGGGGTCGGCGACGGGGGCCCATTCACCTACGAGCAGTACTTC
CSVGVGDGGPFTYEQYF
>TRBJ2-7|-|TRBV7-7|-
TGTGCCAGCAGCCCTGGGTTAGGACGAGGCTACGAGCAGTACTTC
CASSPGLGRGYEQYF
>TRBJ2-5|-|TRBV6-1|-
TGTGCCAGCAGTGACAATGGGGCGGCGGTCCAAGAGACCCAGTACTTC
CASSDNGAAVQETQYF
>TRBJ2-1|-|TRBV14|TRBD1
TGTGCCAGCAGCCAAGATTGGGGGACAGTTTACAATGAGCAGTTCTTC
CASSQDWGTVYNEQFF
>TRBJ1-1|few|TRBV6-2/TRBV6-3|-
TGTGCCAGCAGGATCCATGCAAACTGGAACACTGAAGCTTTCTTT
CASRIHANWNTEAFF
>TRBJ2-7|-|TRBV20-1|-
TGCAGTCCCAGGGGTCCAACCTACGAGCAGTACTTC
CSPRGPTYEQYF
>TRBJ2-1|-|TRBV11-1|-
TGTGCCAGCAGCTTAGGTAGGGCTAGGGACGTTGGTGAGCAGTTCTTC
CASSLGRARDVGEQFF
>TRBJ2-3|-|TRBV5-1|TRBD2
TGCGCCAGCACTAGCGGGACGGCAGATACGCAGTATTTT
CASTSGTADTQYF
>TRBJ2-5|-|TRBV4-1|TRBD2
TGCGCCAGCACCTCTAGCGGGGGACCCCAAGAGACCCAGTACTTC
CASTSSGGPQETQYF
>TRBJ2-6|once|TRBV20-1|-
TGCAGTGCTAGTCGGCTCAGGGGGGCCAACGTCCTGACTTTC
CSASRLRGANVLTF
>TRBJ2-1|many|TRBV2|TRBD2
TGTGCCAGCAGTGAATGGGGGGGGACTAGCAGGGATGAGCAGTTCTTC
CASSEWGGTSRDEQFF
>TRBJ2-6|-|TRBV5-1|-
TGCGCCAGCAGTCCCCTCGGGGGAGGAAACTCTGGGGCCAACGTCCTGACTTTC
CASSPLGGGNSGANVLTF
>TRBJ2-3|many|TRBV4-1|-
TGCGCCAGCAGCCAAACGGGTACGCAGTATTTT
CASSQTGTQYF
>TRBJ1-1|few|TRBV6-1|-
TGTGCCAGCAGCCCCGGGACGGTGAAAGGTGAAGCTTTCTTT
CASSPGTVKGEAFF
>TRBJ1-1|many|TRBV5-1|-
TGCGCCAGCAGCTTGGACGGCGGGAACACTGAAGCTTTCTTT
CASSLDGGNTEAFF
>TRBJ2-3|-|TRBV7-2|TRBD2
TGTGCCAGCAGCTGGGGGACTAGCGACACAGATACGCAGTATTTT
CASSWGTSDTDTQYF
>TRBJ1-2|few|TRBV12-3/TRBV12-4|-
TGTGCCAGCAGAACGAGTTGGGCAGGCTATGGCTACACCTTC
CASRTSWAGYGYTF
>TRBJ2-7|-|TRBV7-9|TRBD2
TGTGCCAGCAGCCTTGGAGATGGGGAGCGGGGCAAGCAGTACTTC
CASSLGDGERGKQYF
>TRBJ2-1|-|TRBV20-1|TRBD2
TGCAGTGCTAGAGACGTTAGCGGGGGCCACAATGAGCAGTTCTTC
CSARDVSGGHNEQFF
>TRBJ1-2|once|TRBV4-1|-
TGCGCCAGCAGCCAAGCGGGCGGGGAGAGAAGATATGGCTACACCTTC
CASSQAGGERRYGYTF
>TRBJ2-3|-|TRBV20-1|TRBD2
TGCAGTGCTGCTACTAGCGGGGCCCTCACAGATACGCAGTATTTT
CSAATSGALTDTQYF
>TRBJ1-1|-|TRBV12-3/TRBV12-4|-
TGTGCCAGCAGTTTCGCCCCTGGACGGTCCCCCAGCACTGAAGCTTTCTTT
CASSFAPGRSPSTEAFF
>TRBJ1-4|few|TRBV5-5|TRBD1
TGTGCCAGCAGCCACATGACAGGGTCTAATGAAAAACTGTTTTTT
CASSHMTGSNEKLFF
>TRBJ2-3|few|TRBV20-1|TRBD2
TGCAGTGCCCCTCCGTCTAGCGGGAGCACAGATACGCAGTATTTT
CSAPPSSGSTDTQYF
>TRBJ1-2|-|TRBV4-1|-
TGCGCCAGCAGCCAAGTCCCCGGTGGGGGAGAATATGGCTACACCTTC
CASSQVPGGGEYGYTF
>TRBJ2-1|few|TRBV5-6|-
TGTGCCAGCAGCTTTGGCAGGGAGGATGAGCAGTTCTTC
CASSFGREDEQFF
>TRBJ1-1|few|TRBV12-3/TRBV12-4|TRBD1
TGTGCCAGCAGTGGGACAGGTTGGCACATGAACACTGAAGCTTTCTTT
CASSGTGWHMNTEAFF